This TCR beta chain was sequenced during a study of shared clonotypes between healthy human individuals. Study in general: Three plates each covered CD4 naive and memory; CD8 naive two, CD8 memory one.

CDR1 is MNHEY and CDR2 is SVGAGI in the germline V gene. This CDR3 spans 14 amino acids. Trimming removed 5 bases at V and 2 bases at J, with 7 bases between. Donors were healthy HIV-negative adults without recently reported acute infections or vaccinations. Here immunoSEQ multiplex PCR was the method, and the copy in TCRdb shows in-frame clones only, minus some. The sample yields some 980,000 clones, 60% to 85% seen once. The rearrangement links TRBV6-5 to TRBJ2-6, with D unclear. Sequences were obtained from memory CD4+ T cells sorted from blood. Subset denoted: CD45RA-negative fraction. The TCR was taken from a man aged 18-30 years in good health. CDR3 nucleotide sequence: TGTGCCAGCAGTAGGGTAGCTGGGGCCAACGTCCTGACTTTC. Translated: CASSRVAGANVLTF.